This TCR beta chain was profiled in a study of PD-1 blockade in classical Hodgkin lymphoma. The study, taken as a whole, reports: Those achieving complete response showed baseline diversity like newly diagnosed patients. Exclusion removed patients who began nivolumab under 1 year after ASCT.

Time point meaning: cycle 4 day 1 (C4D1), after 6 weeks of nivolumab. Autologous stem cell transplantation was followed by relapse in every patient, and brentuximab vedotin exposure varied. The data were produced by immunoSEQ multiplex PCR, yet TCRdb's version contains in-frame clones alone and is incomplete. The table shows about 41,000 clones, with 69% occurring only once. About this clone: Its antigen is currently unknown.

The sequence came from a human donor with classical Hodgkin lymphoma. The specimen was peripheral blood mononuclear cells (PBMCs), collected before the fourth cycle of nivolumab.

The DNA of the CDR3 is TGTGCCAGCAGCCGGACTAGGTGGGAGACCCAGTACTTC. Its protein is CASSRTRWETQYF. The genes are TRBV11-1 and TRBJ2-5; 7 bases fit TRBD2. The V gene's germline CDR1 is SGHAT and CDR2 FQDESV (reference sequence). The CDR3 runs 13 residues. The V and J ends lost 5 bases and 5 bases, in that order; junction bases with no gene match: 5.